Each of the 13 T cell receptor beta chains below was sequenced from the same sample in a study of regulatory T cells in long-lasting Graves disease. Researchers made TCR beta libraries by using iRepertoire HTBI primers and running Arm-PCR on CDR3 regions. From the multiplex PCR reads, TCRdb called clonotypes with MiXCR, one entry per CDR3 protein. Of about 560,000 distinct CDR3 sequences in the sample, 15% to 20% are singletons; the top ten hold around 13%. Documented time point: newly diagnosed GD, antithyroid drugs for less than 3 months. The TCR library used RNA extracted from PBMCs. This sample also appeared in a second study, on T cells in Graves' hyperthyroidism and ophthalmopathy.

This specimen consisted of peripheral blood mononuclear cells (PBMCs), obtained at new diagnosis, from a patient treated with antithyroid drugs. The receptors were sampled from a man younger than 30 with Graves disease.

The V gene is TRBV18, the J gene TRBJ2-7; D tentatively reads TRBD1 or TRBD2 (5 bases each). The CDR3 spans 14 residues. The germline V gene encodes CDR1 KGHSH and CDR2 LQKENI. Trimming stripped 3 bases from V and 3 bases from J, with 12 bases between. CDR3 nucleotides: TGTGCCAGCTCACCCCGGGACCCTCTCTACGAGCAGTACTTC. It encodes CASSPRDPLYEQYF.

The rearrangement links TRBV19 to TRBJ2-3; TRBD1 or TRBD2 may be the D gene (6 bases each). V was clipped by 10 bases and J by 4 bases, with 18 bases between them. The CDR3 length is 14 residues. From germline, CDR1 is LNHDA and CDR2 SQIVND (reference sequence). The CDR3 protein is CATDAGGSPDTQYF. As DNA, the CDR3 is TGTGCCACTGACGCCGGGGGCTCCCCAGATACGCAGTATTTT.

There are many counts of this clonotype. The J gene is TRBJ2-7, the V gene TRBV5-1; maybe TRBD1 (6 bases). Germline V gene sequence: CDR1 SGHRS, CDR2 YFSETQ. Trimming shortened V by 0 bases and J by 2 bases, and 12 bases separated the two germline ends. This CDR3 contains 15 residues. CDR3 DNA sequence: TGCGCCAGCAGCTTGGGGAGAAACAGGGCCTACGAGCAGTACTTC. Its protein product is CASSLGRNRAYEQYF.

The sample holds many counts of this clonotype. V is TRBV7-2 and J is TRBJ2-3; TRBD1 matches 11 bases. Looked up from germline, CDR1 is SGHTA and CDR2 is FQGNSA. The V and J ends lost 5 bases and 8 bases, in that order; junction bases with no gene match: 15. This CDR3 is built from 17 residues. CDR3 amino acids: CASSPLVGTGGLSTQYF. CDR3 nucleotide sequence: TGTGCCAGCAGCCCATTAGTAGGGACAGGGGGTTTGAGTACGCAGTATTTT.

This clonotype was seen at least ten times. The chain couples TRBV2 to TRBJ2-1; 10 nucleotides align to TRBD2. Per germline, CDR1 SNHLY and CDR2 FYNNEI. The CDR3 sequence is 15 residues long. Unmatched junction bases numbered 5, after V lost 1 base and J lost 8 bases. This CDR3 is CASSEEASGSYEQFF. The CDR3 DNA sequence: TGTGCCAGCAGTGAAGAAGCTAGCGGGAGCTATGAGCAGTTCTTC.

There are many counts of this clonotype. V gene TRBV7-9 combines with J gene TRBJ1-2; D is possibly TRBD1 (6 bases). Trimming took 3 bases from V and 0 from J, leaving 17 bases between them. This CDR3 is 17 amino acids long. Germline V gives CDR1 SEHNR, CDR2 FQNEAQ (reference sequence). The CDR3: CASSFQGRATPNYGYTF. The DNA for the CDR3 is TGTGCCAGCAGCTTTCAGGGGAGGGCCACCCCTAACTATGGCTACACCTTC.

The chain recombines TRBV6-2 or TRBV6-3 with TRBJ1-6, with TRBD1 identical over 7 bases. CDR3 length: 16 residues. J gave up 6 bases and V 4 bases, and 9 bases lay outside the gene matches. Germline values: CDR1 MNHEY, CDR2 SVGEGT. The CDR3 loop is CASSFGDSTANSPLHF. In DNA form, the CDR3 reads TGTGCCAGCAGTTTTGGGGACAGCACGGCTAATTCACCCCTCCACTTT.

On this clonotype itself: An end of the junction does not agree with germline; a read error may underlie this. The V and J genes are TRBV13 and TRBJ2-7; TRBD2 aligns across 11 bases. Germline-derived CDR1 and CDR2 are PRHDT and FYEKMQ (reference sequence). CDR3 length equals 16 residues. CDR3 bases: TGTGCCGGCAGCTCCAAGGGGACTAGCGGATGGGGCGAGCAGTACTTC. The encoded protein is CAGSSKGTSGWGEQYF.

Only a few counts were recorded for this clonotype. The chain links TRBV6-2 or TRBV6-3 to TRBJ2-1; perhaps TRBD2 as D (6 bases). Germline CDR1 is MNHEY and CDR2 is SVGEGT. Trimming pared 6 bases from V and 10 bases from J, leaving 10 bases between. The CDR3 loop spans 11 amino acids. The chain's CDR3 is CASRGGTEQFF. The DNA of the CDR3 is TGTGCCAGCAGGGGGGGAACAGAGCAGTTCTTC.

This clonotype was observed at least ten times. This rearrangement joins TRBV5-6 to TRBJ2-3; D gene unclear. The germline V and J ends were trimmed by 2 bases and 2 bases, with 6 bases remaining between them. Germline lookup yields CDR1 SGHDT and CDR2 YYEEEE. CDR3 length: 13 residues. The CDR3 region is CASSLAITDTQYF. CDR3 coding DNA: TGTGCCAGCAGCTTAGCCATCACAGATACGCAGTATTTT.

This clonotype was found many times. The chain combines TRBV28 with TRBJ2-7; D gene ambiguous. The CDR3 runs to 13 residues. The V end lost 7 bases, the J end lost 4 bases, and 14 bases lay between the germline ends. Germline assignment: CDR1 MDHEN and CDR2 SYDVKM. The CDR3 spells CASNPTVRYEQYF. The CDR3 DNA reads as TGTGCCAGCAACCCCACAGTCCGTTACGAGCAGTACTTC.

This clonotype was observed at least ten times. The chain carries TRBV6-1 and TRBJ1-5; TRBD1 matches at 9 bases. The CDR3 spans 14 residues. The germline CDR1 and CDR2 sequences are MNHNS and SASEGT. V gave up 5 bases and J gave up 4 bases; unmatched junction bases: 3. The CDR3 is CASSTGGQNQPQHF. CDR3 nucleotide sequence: TGTGCCAGCAGTACAGGGGGCCAAAATCAGCCCCAGCATTTT.

V gene TRBV20-1 combines with J gene TRBJ1-2; D unresolved. Germline V lookup: CDR1 DFQATT, CDR2 SNEGSKA (reference sequence). The CDR3 has 13 amino acids. Trimming took 0 bases from V and 0 from J, leaving 5 bases between them. This CDR3 is CSAREAANYGYTF. For the CDR3, the DNA is TGCAGTGCTAGAGAGGCGGCTAACTATGGCTACACCTTC.